The clone carrying this T cell receptor beta chain was observed at least ten times. Its antigen is currently unknown. This record comes from a study of response to subunit inactivated influenza vaccine. Notes on the study in general: The authors proposed limited new T cell recruitment per seasonal influenza vaccination.

Each CDR3 protein gets one entry after TCRdb re-called the RT-PCR reads with MiXCR. The table has about 780,000 distinct CDR3 sequences, about 18% seen once. CDR1 and CDR2 (germline): MDHEN, SYDVKM. Trimming stripped 6 bases from V and 1 base from J, with 21 bases between. The CDR3 runs 17 residues. This sequence joins TRBV28 and TRBJ1-1; tentative D call: TRBD1 (6 bases). The starting material was PBMCs from blood, obtained roughly 5 days after vaccination. This TCR was recovered from a man aged 50 to 59 who received an inactivated influenza vaccine. Here the CDR3 DNA reads TGTGCCAGCAGCTCTAAAGGAAGCCCCAGGGGGAACACTGAAGCTTTCTTT. Translation gives CASSSKGSPRGNTEAFF.